Below, 29 T cell receptor beta chains from the same sample are listed, as sequenced in a study of cytomegalovirus exposure and HLA in healthy donors. Researchers ran the PCR with 60 Vbeta and 13 Jbeta primers. The assay was immunoSEQ multiplex PCR, and TCRdb's table has in-frame clones only and misses some. The sample carries 150,000 to 200,000 clones, less than 80% recorded once. Sequenced input: PBMCs. These receptor sequences come from a man aged 35 to 55 in good health and CMV-seronegative.

J is TRBJ1-3 and V is TRBV5-4, with D maybe TRBD1 (5 bases). Germline V gene data show CDR1 as SGHNT and CDR2 as YYREEE (reference sequence). The V gene lost 2 bases and the J gene lost 0 bases, with 9 bases spanning the gap. The CDR3 sequence is 15 residues long. The CDR3 is CASSLLDTSGNTIYF. In nucleotides, the CDR3 is TGTGCCAGCAGCTTATTGGACACCTCTGGAAACACCATATATTTT.

This chain uses TRBV28 with TRBJ1-1, with a weak D call TRBD1 (6 bases). Between the trimmed V and J ends, which lost 1 base and 4 bases, there was a span of 13 bases. Germline V CDR1 and CDR2: MDHEN, SYDVKM. The CDR3 extends over 15 amino acids. CDR3 region: CASSLSGEGGTEAFF. The CDR3 region has the DNA TGTGCCAGCAGTTTATCGGGGGAGGGGGGCACTGAAGCTTTCTTT.

The gene calls are TRBV29-1 and TRBJ2-6; D not resolved. The ends were cut back, 0 bases at V and 0 bases at J, with 9 bases in the middle. CDR3 length equals 16 residues. Germline loops: CDR1 SQVTM, CDR2 ANQGSEA. The CDR3 is CSVEEVEHSGANVLTF. CDR3 sequence (DNA): TGCAGCGTTGAAGAGGTGGAGCACTCTGGGGCCAACGTCCTGACTTTC.

The chain couples TRBV5-4 to TRBJ1-4; TRBD1 matches at 8 bases. There are 17 residues in the CDR3. The V and J ends lost 0 bases and 7 bases, in that order; junction bases with no gene match: 11. CDR1 and CDR2 (germline): SGHNT, YYREEE (reference sequence). The CDR3 is CASSLAGGQAVGEKLFF. For the CDR3, the DNA is TGTGCCAGCAGCTTGGCGGGGGGACAGGCGGTGGGTGAAAAACTGTTTTTT.

This clone was counted between two and nine times. V is TRBV6-1 and J is TRBJ2-7; weak D call: TRBD1 (6 bases). CDR3 size: 15 residues. The germline V and J ends were trimmed by 8 bases and 2 bases, with 19 bases remaining between them. Looked up from germline, CDR1 is MNHNS and CDR2 is SASEGT. Here the CDR3 DNA reads TGTGCCAGCCAACTAACAGGGCCAGAACCCTACGAGCAGTACTTC. It yields the protein CASQLTGPEPYEQYF.

The genes are TRBV19 and TRBJ1-5; maybe TRBD1 (5 bases). CDR1 LNHDA and CDR2 SQIVND come from the germline V gene (reference sequence). The CDR3 runs 14 residues. Trimming removed 1 base at V and 7 bases at J, with 11 bases between. In DNA, the CDR3 is TGTGCCAGTAGTATAGGGGGGGTTGGACAGCCCCAGCATTTT. Its translation: CASSIGGVGQPQHF.

This chain links TRBV9 with TRBJ2-3; 9 positions agree with TRBD2. The germline V gene has CDR1 SGDLS and CDR2 YYNGEE. Unmatched junction bases numbered 5, after V lost 4 bases and J lost 2 bases. This CDR3 has 15 residues. In nucleotides, the CDR3 is TGTGCCAGCAGCTTGACTAGCGGATACACAGATACGCAGTATTTT. Its protein product is CASSLTSGYTDTQYF. Drawing the rest from reference TRBV9 and TRBJ2-3, the complete variable domain is DSGVTQTPKHLITATGQRVTLRCSPRSGDLSVYWYQQSLDQGLQFLIQYYNGEERAKGNILERFSAQQFPDLHSELNLSSLELGDSALYFCASSLTSGYTDTQYFGPGTRLTVL.

This rearrangement joins TRBV19 to TRBJ2-2; 9 bases are a match to TRBD2. This CDR3 contains 17 residues. The trim removed 7 bases at V and 5 bases at J, leaving 14 bases unmatched. The germline CDR1 and CDR2 sequences are LNHDA and SQIVND (reference sequence). CDR3 coding DNA: TGTGCCAGTACCGGGGGACTAGCAAGTCCGTGGACCGGGGAGCTGTTTTTT. This codes for CASTGGLASPWTGELFF.

V usage is TRBV28 and J usage is TRBJ2-7, with no clear D. CDR3 size: 13 residues. Trimming removed 5 bases from V and 0 bases from J, with 8 bases in between. Germline CDR1 MDHEN, CDR2 SYDVKM. Here the CDR3 reads CASSDISSYEQYF. The DNA of the CDR3 is TGTGCCAGCAGTGACATTAGCTCCTACGAGCAGTACTTC. Looking up the rest from reference TRBV28 and TRBJ2-7 gives the full variable domain: DVKVTQSSRYLVKRTGEKVFLECVQDMDHENMFWYRQDPGLGLRLIYFSYDVKMKEKGDIPEGYSVSREKKERFSLILESASTNQTSMYLCASSDISSYEQYFGPGTRLTVT.

The chain recombines TRBV19 with TRBJ1-5, with D hard to call. The germline CDR1 and CDR2 sequences are LNHDA and SQIVND (reference sequence). V was clipped by 7 bases and J by 3 bases, with 10 bases between them. The CDR3 is made up of 13 amino acids. The CDR3 here is CASTRMSNQPQHF. DNA of the CDR3: TGTGCCAGTACTAGGATGTCCAATCAGCCCCAGCATTTT.

The V gene is TRBV6-1, the J gene TRBJ2-4, with TRBD2 matching 8 bases. The V gene's germline CDR1 is MNHNS and CDR2 SASEGT. This CDR3 contains 16 residues. V lost 0 bases to trimming and J lost 13 bases; unmatched junction nucleotides: 14. The CDR3 spells CASSEALLAGSSGQYF. CDR3 nucleotides: TGTGCCAGCAGTGAAGCATTGTTAGCGGGATCGTCGGGGCAGTACTTC.

The chain carries TRBV5-4 and TRBJ2-5; D is perhaps TRBD1 (6 bases). In germline, CDR1 is SGHNT, CDR2 YYREEE (reference sequence). This CDR3 comprises 14 residues. V was trimmed by 2 bases and J by 2 bases, leaving 10 bases between them. The CDR3 DNA sequence: TGTGCCAGCAGCTTCCGGACAGAACAAGAGACCCAGTACTTC. Translated: CASSFRTEQETQYF.

In its sample, this clone was seen a few times. The J gene is TRBJ1-2, the V gene TRBV4-2; D call uncertain. V gave up 0 bases and J gave up 4 bases, with 6 bases separating them. From germline, CDR1 is LGHNA and CDR2 YNFKEQ. CDR3 length equals 13 residues. The CDR3 protein is CASSQEQFYGYTF. In nucleotides, the CDR3 is TGTGCCAGCAGCCAAGAACAGTTCTATGGCTACACCTTC.

The chain couples TRBV9 to TRBJ2-5, with 15 bases identical to TRBD2. The CDR3 sequence is 16 residues long. Germline V gene sequence: CDR1 SGDLS, CDR2 YYNGEE. Losses at the gene ends were 5 bases for V and 5 bases for J; bases not matched to a gene: 7. The CDR3 reads CASSQGLAGGVETQYF. CDR3 sequence (DNA): TGTGCCAGCAGTCAGGGACTAGCGGGAGGAGTGGAGACCCAGTACTTC.

CDR3 nucleotides: TGTGCCAGCAACTTACAGGGCCAAGAGACCCAGTACTTC. Its translation is CASNLQGQETQYF. The genes are TRBV2 and TRBJ2-5, with D perhaps matching TRBD1 (6 bases). The CDR3 runs to 13 residues. Germline V gene sequence: CDR1 SNHLY, CDR2 FYNNEI. Trimming removed 7 bases from V and 1 base from J, with 10 bases in between. The variable domain in full, completed from reference TRBV2 and TRBJ2-5, reads EPEVTQTPSHQVTQMGQEVILRCVPISNHLYFYWYRQILGQKVEFLVSFYNNEISEKSEIFDDQFSVERPDGSNFTLKIRSTKLEDSAMYFCASNLQGQETQYFGPGTRLLVL.

This rearrangement joins TRBV30 to TRBJ2-2, with D possibly matching TRBD1 (5 bases). Germline V CDR1 and CDR2: GTSNPN, SVGIG (reference sequence). V dropped 1 base and J dropped 2 bases, with 8 bases sitting between them. The CDR3 length is 14 residues. For the CDR3, the DNA is TGTGCCTGGAGTGAGGGGCTAAACACCGGGGAGCTGTTTTTT. This codes for CAWSEGLNTGELFF.

This chain links TRBV9 with TRBJ2-1; 8 nucleotides align to TRBD2. Losses at the gene ends were 5 bases for V and 4 bases for J; bases not matched to a gene: 5. This CDR3 has 14 amino acids. Germline V lookup: CDR1 SGDLS, CDR2 YYNGEE. The CDR3 nucleotides read TGTGCCAGCAGTCCGAGCGGGAGTTACAATGAGCAGTTCTTC. This sequence encodes CASSPSGSYNEQFF.

V and J are TRBV5-1 and TRBJ2-1; TRBD2 matches at 7 bases. The CDR3 has 16 residues. V was clipped by 0 bases and J by 2 bases; unmatched bases: 5. Germline V gene lookup returns CDR1 SGHRS and CDR2 YFSETQ. The CDR3 loop is CASSLAPSGAYNEQFF. CDR3 coding DNA: TGCGCCAGCAGCTTGGCCCCTAGCGGAGCCTACAATGAGCAGTTCTTC.

V gene TRBV28 combines with J gene TRBJ2-5; the match to TRBD2 covers 10 bases. V gave up 6 bases and J gave up 8 bases; unmatched junction bases: 12. CDR3 length: 15 amino acids. Germline V gene lookup returns CDR1 MDHEN and CDR2 SYDVKM. CDR3: CASSPTPPSGGTQYF. The CDR3 coding sequence is TGTGCCAGCAGCCCCACCCCCCCTAGCGGGGGAACCCAGTACTTC.

V and J are TRBV28 and TRBJ2-7; 7 nucleotides line up with TRBD2. From germline, CDR1 is MDHEN and CDR2 SYDVKM. The CDR3 loop spans 15 amino acids. V lost 7 bases, J lost 4 bases, and 13 bases stayed unmatched. The CDR3 loop reads CASIPRAGIAYEQYF. The CDR3 DNA follows: TGTGCCAGCATCCCCCGAGCGGGGATTGCATACGAGCAGTACTTC.

The J gene is TRBJ1-2, the V gene TRBV4-2, with TRBD1 matching over 8 bases. Trimming at V came to 0 bases and at J to 4 bases, leaving 7 bases not matched to a gene. Germline CDR1 LGHNA, CDR2 YNFKEQ. This CDR3 is 16 amino acids long. The DNA for the CDR3 is TGTGCCAGCAGCCAAGAGGTGGGACAGGTGTCCTATGGCTACACCTTC. Translated: CASSQEVGQVSYGYTF.

The CDR3 region has the DNA TGTGCCAGCAGCTTCCCAGGGGGGGAGCAGTACTTC. Translation gives CASSFPGGEQYF. The rearrangement joins TRBV7-9 to TRBJ2-7, with D possibly matching TRBD1 (7 bases). This CDR3 contains 12 residues. The germline gives CDR1 SEHNR, CDR2 FQNEAQ (reference sequence). Trimming removed 3 bases at V and 7 bases at J, with 10 bases between.

The J gene is TRBJ2-7, the V gene TRBV19, with TRBD2 matching 9 bases. The V segment lost 7 bases and the J segment 7 bases; nucleotides outside the gene matches: 11. Germline V gene data show CDR1 as LNHDA and CDR2 as SQIVND (reference sequence). This CDR3 is built from 14 residues. In DNA, the CDR3 is TGTGCCAGTACCCTTAGCGGGAGTGTGGGAGAGCAGTACTTC. Residues: CASTLSGSVGEQYF.

The genes are TRBV30 and TRBJ1-6; D remains unclear. The V end lost 0 bases, the J end lost 9 bases, and 15 bases lay between the germline ends. The CDR3 extends over 15 amino acids. Germline values: CDR1 GTSNPN, CDR2 SVGIG (reference sequence). Here the CDR3 DNA reads TGTGCCTGGAGTGTCCCATCGGTCTCTGGTTCACCCCTCCACTTT. The encoded protein is CAWSVPSVSGSPLHF.

V is TRBV19 and J is TRBJ2-1; 11 positions match TRBD2. The germline gives CDR1 LNHDA, CDR2 SQIVND (reference sequence). This CDR3 has 14 residues. V gave up 7 bases and J gave up 4 bases; unmatched junction bases: 3. The CDR3 spells CASTSGGRYNEQFF. The CDR3 DNA is TGTGCCAGTACTAGCGGGGGGCGGTACAATGAGCAGTTCTTC.

This clone has more than one count but fewer than ten. This chain connects TRBV10-3 to TRBJ1-2, with TRBD1 matching 8 bases. With 3 bases clipped from V and 6 bases from J, the junction kept 9 bases outside the gene matches. This CDR3 region has 15 residues. Germline CDR1 is ENHRY and CDR2 is SYGVKD. This CDR3 is CAISETGGESHGYTF. The DNA of the CDR3 is TGTGCCATCAGTGAAACAGGGGGGGAGTCGCATGGCTACACCTTC.

The chain is built from TRBV11-3 and TRBJ2-1; TRBD2 matches 7 bases. The V gene end was trimmed by 1 base and the J gene end by 5 bases; junction bases not matched to a gene: 5. CDR1 and CDR2 (germline): SGHNT, YENEEA. The CDR3 consists of 15 residues. The CDR3 coding sequence is TGTGCCAGCAGCTTAGTAGGGCTAGCGGACAATGAGCAGTTCTTC. Protein: CASSLVGLADNEQFF.

The chain joins TRBV29-1 to TRBJ1-1, with 8 bases that match TRBD1. V was pared by 4 bases and J by 5 bases, with 6 bases of the junction left unmatched. The CDR3 consists of 13 residues. The V gene's germline CDR1 is SQVTM and CDR2 ANQGSEA. The chain's CDR3 is CSVVGQGGTEAFF. The CDR3 DNA reads TGCAGCGTTGTAGGACAGGGCGGAACTGAAGCTTTCTTT.

This clone was picked up a small number of times. The V call is TRBV19, the J call TRBJ2-3, with D possibly TRBD2 on 6 matching bases. V gave up 4 bases and J gave up 2 bases, with 16 bases separating them. This CDR3 spans 16 amino acids. CDR1 is LNHDA and CDR2 is SQIVND in the germline V gene (reference sequence). In DNA form, the CDR3 reads TGTGCCAGTAGTAGGGGCGGTAGCGGAGCCACAGATACGCAGTATTTT. This sequence encodes CASSRGGSGATDTQYF.